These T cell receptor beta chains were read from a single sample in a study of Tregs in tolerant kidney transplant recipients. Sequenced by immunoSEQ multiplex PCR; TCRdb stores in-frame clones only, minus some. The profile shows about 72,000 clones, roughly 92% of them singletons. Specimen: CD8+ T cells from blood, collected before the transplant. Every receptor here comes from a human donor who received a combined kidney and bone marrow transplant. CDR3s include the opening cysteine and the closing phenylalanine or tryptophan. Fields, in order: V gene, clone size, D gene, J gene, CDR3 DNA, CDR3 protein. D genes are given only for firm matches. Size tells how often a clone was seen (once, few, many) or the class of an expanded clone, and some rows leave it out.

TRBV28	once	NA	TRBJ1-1	TGTGCCAGCAGTTTAGCGAGCTCGGGGTCTGAAGCTTTCTTT	CASSLASSGSEAFF
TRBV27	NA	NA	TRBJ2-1	TGTGCCAGCAGTTTACGGGACAATGAGCAGTTCTTC	CASSLRDNEQFF
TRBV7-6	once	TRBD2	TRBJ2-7	TGTGCCAGCAGTTTCTCTAGCGGGAGTGATGAGCAGTACTTC	CASSFSSGSDEQYF
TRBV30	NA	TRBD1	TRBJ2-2	TGTGCCTGGAGTGGCCTCAATGGGACAGGGGACTACGCCGGGGAGCTGTTTTTT	CAWSGLNGTGDYAGELFF
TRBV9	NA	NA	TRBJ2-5	TGTGCCAGCAGCGTAGGGCAATGGGAGACCCAGTACTTC	CASSVGQWETQYF
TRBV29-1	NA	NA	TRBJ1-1	TGCAGCGTCGAAGATTGGGGCGGGAACACTGAAGCTTTCTTT	CSVEDWGGNTEAFF
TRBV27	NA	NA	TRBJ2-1	TGTGCCAGCAGCCACGACAGCTACAATGAGCAGTTCTTC	CASSHDSYNEQFF
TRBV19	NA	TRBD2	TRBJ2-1	TGTGCCAGTAGTAACCAGCGGGAGGGCCCCGATGAGCAGTTCTTC	CASSNQREGPDEQFF
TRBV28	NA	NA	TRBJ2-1	TGTGCCAGCAGTTCAAGGGGGGGCAGCTCCTACAATGAGCAGTTCTTC	CASSSRGGSSYNEQFF
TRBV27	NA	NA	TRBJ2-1	TGTGCCAGTGCATACGGCTCCTACAATGAGCAGTTCTTC	CASAYGSYNEQFF
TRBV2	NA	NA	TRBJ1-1	TGTGCCAAGCAGGGGCACACTGAAGCTTTCTTT	CAKQGHTEAFF
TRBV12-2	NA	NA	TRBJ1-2	TGTGCAAGTCGCTTAGCGGAATGGGAGTACTATGGCTACACCTTC	CASRLAEWEYYGYTF
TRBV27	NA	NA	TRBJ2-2	TGTGCCAGCAGTTTTTCAGGGAACTGGGAGCTGTTTTTT	CASSFSGNWELFF
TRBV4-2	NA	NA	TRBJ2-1	TGTGCCAGCAGCGCGCACTACAATGAGCAGTTCTTC	CASSAHYNEQFF
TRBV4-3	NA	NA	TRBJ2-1	TGCGCCAGCAGCCAAGGTAGCCAGGCGGGAAATGAGCAGTTCTTC	CASSQGSQAGNEQFF
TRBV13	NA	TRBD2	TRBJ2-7	TGTGCCAGCAGCGGTGACGTTCAGCGGGGGGCCCTACTACCGAGCTCCTACGAGCAGTACTTC	CASSGDVQRGALLPSSYEQYF
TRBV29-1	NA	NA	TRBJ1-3	TGCAGCGTTGGAGGGCTCGGAAACACCATATATTTT	CSVGGLGNTIYF
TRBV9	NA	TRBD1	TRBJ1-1	TGTGCCAGCAGCGCAGGGGGCTCGGTGAACACTGAAGCTTTCTTT	CASSAGGSVNTEAFF
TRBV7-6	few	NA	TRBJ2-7	TGTGCCAGCAGCTTAGGCCGGTACGAGCAGTACTTC	CASSLGRYEQYF
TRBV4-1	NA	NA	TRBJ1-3	TGCGCCAGCAGCCAAGATGGCCAGGGATTTGGAAACACCATATATTTT	CASSQDGQGFGNTIYF
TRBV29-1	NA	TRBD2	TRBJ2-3	TGCAGCGTTGACCCGGGGGGGGAGGTCGCAGATACGCAGTATTTT	CSVDPGGEVADTQYF
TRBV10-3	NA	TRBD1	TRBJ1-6	TGTGCCATCAGGGAACCCGGGACAGCTAGCCTTTTT	CAIREPGTASLF
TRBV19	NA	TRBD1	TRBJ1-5	TGTGCCAGTACCCTAGGGGGCCGCCAGCCCCAGCATTTT	CASTLGGRQPQHF
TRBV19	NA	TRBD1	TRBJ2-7	TGTGCCAGTATGGGGCACGGGACAGGGATCCACGAGCAGTACTTC	CASMGHGTGIHEQYF
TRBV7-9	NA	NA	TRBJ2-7	TGTGCCAGCATGAAAGAATTTAGGAGGGGTGGCTCCTACGAGCAGTACTTC	CASMKEFRRGGSYEQYF
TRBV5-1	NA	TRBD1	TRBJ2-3	TGCGCCAGCAGCTTGGATGGACAGGGCACAGATACGCAGTATTTT	CASSLDGQGTDTQYF
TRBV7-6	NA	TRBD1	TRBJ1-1	TGTGCCAGCAGCTTATCAGGGGGCACTGAAGCTTTCTTT	CASSLSGGTEAFF
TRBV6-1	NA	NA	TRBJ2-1	TGTGCCAGCAGTGAGAGGTCGGGAGTGTCTTACAATGAGCAGTTCTTC	CASSERSGVSYNEQFF
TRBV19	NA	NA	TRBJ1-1	TGTGCCAGTAGTTGGTCCAGGGACTGGGGTGAAGCTTTCTTT	CASSWSRDWGEAFF
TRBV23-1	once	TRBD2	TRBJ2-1	TGCGCCAGCAGTCAATCGGGGGGGTTTTGGTACAATGAGCAGTTCTTC	CASSQSGGFWYNEQFF
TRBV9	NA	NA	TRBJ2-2	TGTGCCAGCAGATCAAACCCCCGGGGAAACCCGAACACCGGGGAGCTGTTTTTT	CASRSNPRGNPNTGELFF
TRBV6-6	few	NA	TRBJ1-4	TGTGCCGCGGGGGGTGAAAAACTGTTTTTT	CAAGGEKLFF
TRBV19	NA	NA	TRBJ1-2	TGTGCCAGTACCTTCGGGTCGTTTGAGGGAAAAGGGTATGGCTACACCTTC	CASTFGSFEGKGYGYTF
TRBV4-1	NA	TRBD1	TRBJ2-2	TGCGCCAGCAGCCGAGGACAGGGGAACACCGGGGAGCTGTTTTTT	CASSRGQGNTGELFF
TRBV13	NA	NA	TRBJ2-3	TGTGCCAGCAGCTCCCGACTAGTGGGTAAAGATACGCAGTATTTT	CASSSRLVGKDTQYF
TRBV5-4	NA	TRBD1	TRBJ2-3	TGTGCCAGCAGCCAGGGGGCGCTTAGAACAGATACGCAGTATTTT	CASSQGALRTDTQYF
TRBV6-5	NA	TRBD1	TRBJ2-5	TGTGCCAGCAGTCCGGGACAGAAAAAAGAGACCCAGTACTTC	CASSPGQKKETQYF
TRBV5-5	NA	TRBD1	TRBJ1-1	TGTGCCAGCAGCCATACCGGGACAGGGAGCATGAACACTGAAGCTTTCTTT	CASSHTGTGSMNTEAFF
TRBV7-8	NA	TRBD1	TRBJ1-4	TGTGCCAGCAGCTTCTACAGGGGCCTGGGGGAAAAACTGTTTTTT	CASSFYRGLGEKLFF
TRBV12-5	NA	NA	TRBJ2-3	TGTGCTAGTGGTAAACGGACAACAGATACGCAGTATTTT	CASGKRTTDTQYF
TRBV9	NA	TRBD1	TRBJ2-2	TGTGCCAGCAGCCCACCGACAGGGAAAGGTGGGGAGCTGTTTTTT	CASSPPTGKGGELFF
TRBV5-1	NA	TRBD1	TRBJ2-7	TGCGCCAGCAGCTTGGTGGCAGGGGGAAACTACGAGCAGTACTTC	CASSLVAGGNYEQYF
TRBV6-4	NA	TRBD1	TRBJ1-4	TGTGCCAGCAGTGACTCGACAGGGGAGGGTGAAAAACTGTTTTTT	CASSDSTGEGEKLFF